The present entry profiles one T cell receptor (beta chain) with its context. This clonotype was observed a few times. Its antigen remains unidentified. Per-nucleotide qualities are absent, and no much larger clonotype sits a single base away. The data were taken from a study of T-cell memory formation after mild COVID-19 (dated by TCRdb to the early 2020s). Regarding the complete study: Most TCR sequence clusters were specific to one of the two donors. In two donors, T-cell clones that expanded and contracted after mild COVID-19 were followed by sequencing TCRalpha and TCRbeta repertoires longitudinally. Two young, previously healthy adult volunteers, one female and one male, were included in the cohort.

Here is what the overall study found, with its caveats: Contracting CD4+ clones turned up mainly in the CM and EM memory subsets, whereas EMRA was where CD8+ clones were enriched. SARS-CoV-2 specificity was not confirmed for the second-wave clones peaking on day 37. Some responding clones were found in pre-infection memory, which suggests that pre-existing cross-reactive memory T cells took part in the SARS-CoV-2 response. The study covered only a couple of mild cases, and larger cohorts including severe cases with pre-infection samples were considered necessary. Clones contracting from day 15 to 85 had balanced CD4/CD8 phenotypes, while a second wave expanding from day 15 to 37 was biased towards CD4+.

Spanning cysteine to phenylalanine, the CDR3 consists of 13 amino acids. Only the CDR3 region is kept as DNA, spanning 39 bases read in frame from base 1. Trimming takes 4 bases from V and 5 bases from J, and the germline ends sit 11 bases apart. Via the germline V gene (reference sequence), CDR1 is SEHNR and CDR2 FQNEAQ. This sample was sequenced with an Illumina NovaSeq 6000. Using 5'RACE with constant-segment primers, TCRalpha and TCRbeta cDNA libraries were constructed, with sample barcodes and unique molecular identifiers added in the process. RNA was extracted from every sample with Trizol reagent. Libraries were amplified in two PCR steps, with a second sample barcode and Illumina TruSeq adapters added in the second step. Sequencing of libraries was performed on an Illumina NovaSeq with 2 x 150 bp paired-end reads. The authors processed their data as follows. Reads were demultiplexed and collapsed into UMI-guided consensus sequences with migec v1.2.7. Using mixcr v2.1.11, UMI consensuses were aligned to TRA and TRB V and J templates and then assembled into clonotypes. Clonotypes were classified as expanded or contracted when called significant by both edgeR and NoisET, with noise models trained on biological replicates. edgeR calls used a false discovery rate-adjusted p below 0.01 and a log2 fold-change threshold of 1. As an exploratory analysis of dynamics, max-normalized trajectories of the 1000 most abundant clonotypes were examined with PCA combined with hierarchical clustering. Separately sequenced CD4+ and CD8+ repertoires were used to assign the CD4 or CD8 phenotype of responding clones. The public reads were quality trimmed at Q25 with fastp and then assembled into clones with MiXCR by TCRdb, keeping productive beta chains. Every distinct CDR3 protein forms one entry, paired with its most common genes and DNA. TCRdb's processing, not the authors' own work, is the source of the V and J calls. This sample has around 300,000 distinct CDR3 sequences in its table, and approximately 15% of those were observed once. 20% to 25% of the sample goes to the ten largest clones.

Ficoll-Paque density gradient centrifugation was the method used to isolate PBMCs. Recombination joined TRBV7-9 with TRBJ1-2, with a weak D call of TRBD1 (6 bases match). The receptor was derived from a man younger than 35 who had mild COVID-19 (a few samples of this study predate the infection). The sample titles of this study are shuffled in the database, so cell type and time point are left out; the donor was told from shared clones. Sequenced: PBMCs or a T cell subset sorted from them (not recorded which). The CDR3 reads CASSSTGRYGYTF. The nucleotides read TGTGCCAGCAGCTCCACAGGGCGGTATGGCTACACCTTC.